This TCR beta chain is from a study of cytomegalovirus exposure and HLA in healthy donors. Study-wide results and limits: A later analysis found most CMV-associated TCR beta chains apparently HLA-restricted.

This clone was observed once. What it binds is not known. Primers: 60 Vbeta forward and 13 Jbeta reverse. Data came from immunoSEQ multiplex PCR; TCRdb stores just in-frame clones and leaves some out. The table has around 120,000 clones, over 65% seen once. The length of the CDR3 is 15 residues. V was trimmed by 8 bases and J by 5 bases, leaving 21 bases between them. Germline V CDR1 and CDR2: MDHEN, SYDVKM. J is TRBJ1-1 and V is TRBV28, with D perhaps matching TRBD1 (5 bases). The receptor was isolated from a woman aged 50 to 60 in good health and CMV-seropositive. The source material was PBMCs. The CDR3 DNA reads TGTGCCAGCCCACCTCCTTCAGGGCACCGGACTGAAGCTTTCTTT. Translating it yields CASPPPSGHRTEAFF.